Detailed here is one T cell receptor beta chain. The method was immunoSEQ multiplex PCR; TCRdb's version includes in-frame clones alone and lacks a portion of them. Of almost 95,000 clones detected, around three quarters appear once; the ten largest clones hold roughly 25%. The data stem from a study of blood T cell repertoires in COVID-19. Looking at the study overall: Sources were T cells, B-cell-depleted T cells, or PBMCs; the material itself was cDNA or gDNA.

This clonotype was sampled from a woman aged 55-75 years in a cohort sampled during active or convalescent COVID-19. Sequencing used peripheral blood.

Here the CDR3 DNA reads TGCGCCAGCAGCTTGGGACAGAGCTCCTACAATGAGCAGTTCTTC. This sequence encodes CASSLGQSSYNEQFF. The rearrangement links TRBV5-1 to TRBJ2-1; D may be TRBD1 (5 bases). V lost 0 bases, J lost 0 bases, and 7 bases lay in between. CDR3 length equals 15 residues. Germline V gene lookup returns CDR1 SGHRS and CDR2 YFSETQ.